Following are 26 T cell receptor beta chains from one sample sequenced in a study of T cells in Graves' hyperthyroidism and ophthalmopathy. The source material, RNA transcripts, was used to amplify TCR beta CDR3 regions. The HTBI primer set was used in a first-round RT-PCR of the TCR CDR3. TCRdb reprocessed the multiplex PCR reads with MiXCR, giving one entry per CDR3 protein. The sample records approximately 420,000 distinct CDR3 sequences, 14% to 15% being singletons. What was sequenced was blood. The receptors were gathered from a woman aged 25 to 39 with Graves' hyperthyroidism.

This clonotype was seen more than once but under ten times. V and J are TRBV6-2 or TRBV6-3 and TRBJ2-1; 7 bases are a match to TRBD2. The CDR3 is 13 amino acids. The V gene's germline CDR1 is MNHEY and CDR2 SVGEGT. V trimming: 7 bases; J trimming: 4 bases; junction bases outside the gene matches: 4. CDR3 nucleotide sequence: TGTGCCAGCATCCTAGCGGAGTACAATGAGCAGTTCTTC. Translation gives CASILAEYNEQFF.

The table lists this clonotype with many counts. The chain combines TRBV7-9 with TRBJ2-7; D may be TRBD2 (5 bases). Germline V lookup: CDR1 SEHNR, CDR2 FQNEAQ (reference sequence). V dropped 3 bases and J dropped 4 bases, with 13 bases sitting between them. The CDR3 sequence is 14 residues long. The CDR3 region has the DNA TGTGCCAGCAGCTTCGTCGGGGATCATTACGAGCAGTACTTC. Residues: CASSFVGDHYEQYF.

V is TRBV5-1 and J is TRBJ2-6, with TRBD1 matching over 10 bases. Unmatched junction bases numbered 2, after V lost 3 bases and J lost 2 bases. CDR3 size: 16 residues. Looked up from germline, CDR1 is SGHRS and CDR2 is YFSETQ. The chain's CDR3 is CASSWDRGPGANVLTF. CDR3 DNA sequence: TGCGCCAGCAGCTGGGACAGGGGCCCTGGGGCCAACGTCCTGACTTTC.

This clonotype was recorded at least ten times. J is TRBJ2-7 and V is TRBV30, with 7 bases fitting TRBD1. Germline CDR1 GTSNPN, CDR2 SVGIG (reference sequence). The CDR3 is made up of 13 amino acids. The chain's CDR3 is CAIRQGGLYEQYF. CDR3 sequence (DNA): TGTGCAATCCGACAGGGCGGGCTCTACGAGCAGTACTTC.

This clonotype appeared many times. V is TRBV27 and J is TRBJ1-5, with 9 bases aligning to TRBD1. The junction had 9 bases not matched to a gene; V was cut back by 6 bases and J by 6 bases. Germline CDR1 MNHEY, CDR2 SMNVEV (reference sequence). The CDR3 has 15 amino acids. The CDR3: CASRSGQGGSQPQHF. The CDR3 region has the DNA TGTGCCAGCAGATCGGGACAGGGAGGGAGTCAGCCCCAGCATTTT.

In its sample, this clonotype was seen many times. The chain recombines TRBV27 with TRBJ2-1; D perhaps matches TRBD2 (6 bases). The ends were cut back, 5 bases at V and 2 bases at J, with 10 bases in the middle. The CDR3 covers 14 residues. Germline lookup yields CDR1 MNHEY and CDR2 SMNVEV (reference sequence). CDR3 coding DNA: TGTGCCAGCAGTATTAGCGGAGCCTACAATGAGCAGTTCTTC. It codes for CASSISGAYNEQFF.

This clonotype came up many times. The chain joins TRBV28 to TRBJ1-5, with D unclear. The germline CDR1 and CDR2 sequences are MDHEN and SYDVKM. The CDR3 has 13 amino acids. Deletions cut 6 bases from V and 5 bases from J, with 11 bases between. CDR3 sequence (DNA): TGTGCCAGCAGCCCGAACATGGATCAGCCCCAGCATTTT. Protein product: CASSPNMDQPQHF.

The rearrangement uses TRBV5-1 and TRBJ2-7; 10 positions agree with TRBD1. This CDR3 contains 14 residues. CDR1 is SGHRS and CDR2 is YFSETQ in the germline V gene. J was trimmed by 6 bases and V by 0 bases; bases with no gene match: 3. The CDR3 DNA is TGCGCCAGCAGCTTGGTTGGGACAGGGGCCGAGCAGTACTTC. Translation: CASSLVGTGAEQYF.

There are many counts of this clonotype. This rearrangement joins TRBV28 to TRBJ2-2; D unresolved. Germline V lookup: CDR1 MDHEN, CDR2 SYDVKM. The CDR3 totals 13 residues. The germline V and J ends were trimmed by 6 bases and 2 bases, with 7 bases remaining between them. The CDR3 region is CASSSVNTGELFF. The CDR3 nucleotides read TGTGCCAGCAGCTCCGTAAACACCGGGGAGCTGTTTTTT.

Comment on this clonotype: A much larger clone lies a single base off, so this may be a read error. The chain carries TRBV20-1 and TRBJ1-1; 11 bases agree with TRBD1. Germline lookup yields CDR1 DFQATT and CDR2 SNEGSKA (reference sequence). The CDR3 contains 18 residues. As DNA, the CDR3 is TGCAGTGCTAGAAGGTTACCTGGACAGGGGGCGGGGAACACTGAAGCTCTCTTT. Its protein is CSARRLPGQGAGNTEALF.

This clonotype has only one observation. A single base separates this from a much larger clone, so it may be a read error. The chain carries TRBV30 and TRBJ2-3; 8 bases align to TRBD2. The trim removed 8 bases at V and 0 bases at J, leaving 7 bases unmatched. Per the germline V gene, CDR1 is GTSNPN and CDR2 is SVGIG (reference sequence). The CDR3 contains 14 residues. The CDR3 DNA reads TGTGCCCCATCGGCTAGCGGGAGCACAGATACGCAGTATTTT. Translation: CAPSASGSTDTQYF.

This clonotype was counted between two and nine times. The rearrangement uses TRBV5-1 and TRBJ2-2, with TRBD2 identical over 8 bases. Germline V gene data show CDR1 as SGHRS and CDR2 as YFSETQ. The V gene end was trimmed by 4 bases and the J gene end by 1 base; junction bases not matched to a gene: 6. This CDR3 is built from 16 residues. CDR3 DNA: TGCGCCAGCAGCGATCTGGGACTAGTGAACACCGGGGAGCTGTTTTTT. This translates into CASSDLGLVNTGELFF. Drawing the rest from reference TRBV5-1 and TRBJ2-2, the complete variable domain is KAGVTQTPRYLIKTRGQQVTLSCSPISGHRSVSWYQQTPGQGLQFLFEYFSETQRNKGNFPGRFSGRQFSNSRSEMNVSTLELGDSALYLCASSDLGLVNTGELFFGEGSRLTVL.

This clonotype was counted only a few times. V gene TRBV27 combines with J gene TRBJ2-1; 10 positions match TRBD1. This CDR3 is built from 14 residues. The V gene's germline CDR1 is MNHEY and CDR2 SMNVEV (reference sequence). The ends lost 6 bases at V and 8 bases at J; junction bases unmatched: 7. This CDR3 reads CASSLPTGGYEQFF. CDR3 nucleotides: TGTGCCAGCAGCCTCCCGACAGGGGGCTATGAGCAGTTCTTC.

In the case of this clonotype: Just one base apart from a much larger clone, this may be a read error. The V call is TRBV20-1, the J call TRBJ2-7; 10 bases fit TRBD2. The CDR3 consists of 16 residues. V was clipped by 5 bases and J by 2 bases; unmatched bases: 12. Germline CDR1 DFQATT, CDR2 SNEGSKA (reference sequence). CDR3 loop: CSAHSPPGLATYEQYF. DNA for the CDR3: TGCAGTGCTCACTCCCCCCCGGGACTAGCGACCTACGAGCAGTACTTC.

This clonotype occurred many times. V is TRBV28 and J is TRBJ2-3; no definite D call. Looked up from germline, CDR1 is MDHEN and CDR2 is SYDVKM. The CDR3 runs to 15 residues. Trimming removed 4 bases at V and 9 bases at J, with 20 bases between. The CDR3 bases are TGTGCCAGCAGTTCGCCAGGCTCCCAGTTGGGAACGCAGTATTTT. This codes for CASSSPGSQLGTQYF.

Ten or more counts support this clonotype. The J gene is TRBJ2-3, the V gene TRBV5-6; no clear D. The CDR3 has 15 amino acids. Germline loops: CDR1 SGHDT, CDR2 YYEEEE. V was clipped by 4 bases and J by 2 bases, with 14 bases between them. CDR3 DNA: TGTGCCAGCAGCCGCGGTGGTAGGAACACAGATACGCAGTATTTT. It translates to CASSRGGRNTDTQYF.

This sequence joins TRBV7-9 and TRBJ2-7, with D tentatively TRBD2 (8 bases). CDR1 is SEHNR and CDR2 is FQNEAQ in the germline V gene (reference sequence). The CDR3 runs to 18 residues. The V gene lost 5 bases and the J gene lost 3 bases, with 26 bases spanning the gap. CDR3 loop: CASSGGTEAGVGFYEQYF. Here the CDR3 DNA reads TGTGCCAGCAGCGGGGGGACAGAAGCGGGAGTCGGGTTCTACGAGCAGTACTTC.

CDR3: CASTLVGGLNYGYTF. CDR3 DNA: TGTGCCAGCACCCTTGTAGGGGGGCTTAACTATGGCTACACCTTC. The chain has TRBV28 and TRBJ1-2, with TRBD1 as a possible D gene (6 bases). The V gene lost 7 bases and the J gene lost 1 base, with 16 bases spanning the gap. CDR3 length: 15 amino acids. Germline V gene sequence: CDR1 MDHEN, CDR2 SYDVKM.

The sample holds many counts of this clonotype. This sequence joins TRBV20-1 and TRBJ2-7; 9 bases map to TRBD2. With 6 bases clipped from V and 0 bases from J, the junction kept 9 bases outside the gene matches. The CDR3 consists of 15 residues. The germline V gene encodes CDR1 DFQATT and CDR2 SNEGSKA (reference sequence). CDR3 in amino acids: CSAQRGGRDSYEQYF. Written as DNA, the CDR3 is TGCAGTGCCCAGAGGGGCGGGAGGGACTCCTACGAGCAGTACTTC.

This clonotype was seen at least ten times. The chain is built from TRBV2 and TRBJ2-7, with D unresolved. Germline values: CDR1 SNHLY, CDR2 FYNNEI. The CDR3 covers 12 residues. The V end lost 9 bases, the J end lost 2 bases, and 11 bases lay between the germline ends. CDR3 in DNA: TGTGCCAGGGGGTCCACACCCTACGAGCAGTACTTC. Its translation is CARGSTPYEQYF.

The chain uses TRBV24-1 and TRBJ2-1; TRBD2 aligns across 9 bases. The CDR3 totals 16 residues. Germline CDR1 is KGHDR and CDR2 is SFDVKD. Germline trimming cut 6 bases from V and 0 bases from J; bases unmatched to any gene: 5. The CDR3 DNA sequence: TGTGCCACCAGTCCCTTAGCGGGGGCCTCCTACAATGAGCAGTTCTTC. Translated: CATSPLAGASYNEQFF.

This clonotype was detected ten times or more. The chain couples TRBV29-1 to TRBJ2-7; maybe TRBD2 (6 bases). Trimming removed 3 bases from V and 0 bases from J, with 18 bases in between. From germline, CDR1 is SQVTM and CDR2 ANQGSEA. The CDR3 sequence is 16 residues long. The CDR3 DNA reads as TGCAGCGTTGAGTCGGGAGAGGGAATCCACTCCTACGAGCAGTACTTC. Protein product: CSVESGEGIHSYEQYF.

This clonotype was counted at least ten times. This chain uses TRBV12-3 or TRBV12-4 with TRBJ2-1, with TRBD1 matching over 8 bases. Germline trimming cut 5 bases from V and 5 bases from J; bases unmatched to any gene: 5. This CDR3 region has 14 residues. The CDR3 protein is CASSLTGVNNEQFF. DNA for the CDR3: TGTGCCAGCAGTCTGACAGGGGTGAACAATGAGCAGTTCTTC.

The sample holds many counts of this clonotype. The chain recombines TRBV5-1 with TRBJ2-7, with TRBD1 matching 8 bases. This CDR3 contains 13 residues. The trim removed 9 bases at V and 6 bases at J, leaving 11 bases unmatched. CDR1 and CDR2 (germline): SGHRS, YFSETQ. CDR3 nucleotides: TGCGCCACCGCTCAACAGGGGGAAGGCGAGCAGTACTTC. Protein: CATAQQGEGEQYF. The whole variable domain, remainder taken from reference TRBV5-1 and TRBJ2-7, is KAGVTQTPRYLIKTRGQQVTLSCSPISGHRSVSWYQQTPGQGLQFLFEYFSETQRNKGNFPGRFSGRQFSNSRSEMNVSTLELGDSALYLCATAQQGEGEQYFGPGTRLTVT.

This chain links TRBV19 with TRBJ2-5, with D unresolved. Between the trimmed V and J ends, which lost 3 bases and 5 bases, there was a span of 13 bases. There are 14 residues in the CDR3. Germline CDR1 is LNHDA and CDR2 is SQIVND (reference sequence). CDR3 sequence reads: CASSIGGIGETQYF. CDR3 nucleotide sequence: TGTGCCAGTAGTATCGGCGGTATCGGGGAGACCCAGTACTTC.

V is TRBV7-9 and J is TRBJ2-3, with TRBD2 identical over 7 bases. Germline CDR1 and CDR2: SEHNR and FQNEAQ (reference sequence). The ends lost 5 bases at V and 6 bases at J; junction bases unmatched: 14. This CDR3 has 16 residues. CDR3 protein: CASSPPRREPWDTQYF. CDR3 DNA: TGTGCCAGCAGCCCCCCTCGGCGGGAGCCATGGGATACGCAGTATTTT. Looking up the rest from reference TRBV7-9 and TRBJ2-3 gives the full variable domain: DTGVSQNPRHKITKRGQNVTFRCDPISEHNRLYWYRQTLGQGPEFLTYFQNEAQLEKSRLLSDRFSAERPKGSFSTLEIQRTEQGDSAMYLCASSPPRREPWDTQYFGPGTRLTVL.